This T cell receptor beta chain was sequenced for a study of T cell responses to AZD1222 COVID-19 vaccine. The germline V gene has CDR1 MDHEN and CDR2 SYDVKM. V was cut by 5 bases and J by 6 bases, with 16 bases left in between. The CDR3 totals 14 residues. The protocol was immunoSEQ multiplex PCR, while the TCRdb copy is restricted to in-frame clones and leaves out a portion. The sample lists some 86,000 clones; more than 70% were seen once. Sample: peripheral blood, taken on day 0 of AZD1222 vaccination. The clonotype originates from an adult in good health. The rearrangement joins TRBV28 to TRBJ1-1; D unclear. CDR3 nucleotide sequence: TGTGCCAGCAGTCCCCGATGGGAAGGAGCTGAAGCTTTCTTT. Encoded protein: CASSPRWEGAEAFF.